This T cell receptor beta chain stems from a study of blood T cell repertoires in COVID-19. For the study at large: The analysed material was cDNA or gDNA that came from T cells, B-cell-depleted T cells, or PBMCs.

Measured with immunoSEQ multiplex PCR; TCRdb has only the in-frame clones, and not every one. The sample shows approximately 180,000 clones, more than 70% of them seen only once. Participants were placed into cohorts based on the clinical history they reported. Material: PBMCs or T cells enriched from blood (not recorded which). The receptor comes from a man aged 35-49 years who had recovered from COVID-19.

CDR3 nucleotides: TGTGCCAGCAGCGTAACACCCGGGTCCCCCCCCACAGATACGCAGTATTTT. Amino acids: CASSVTPGSPPTDTQYF. The rearrangement joins TRBV9 to TRBJ2-3, with D uncertain. Germline CDR1 reads SGDLS; CDR2 reads YYNGEE. Trimming took off 1 base at V and 2 bases at J, with 17 bases between the two ends. This CDR3 comprises 17 residues.